This T cell receptor (beta chain) is drawn from a study of blood T cells in healthy people across ages. This clonotype was seen only a few times. Antigen specificity is unknown. Staff drew 8 to 10 milliliters of peripheral blood from each donor. A second 7 to 11 cycle PCR used barcoded and J-beta primers. TCRdb re-called the 5' RACE reads with MiXCR, one entry per CDR3 protein. Here the sample spans about 900,000 distinct CDR3 sequences, approximately 49% being singletons. Overall study findings and caveats: Older age went with lower TCR beta diversity per million T cells, in a roughly linear way.

The sequence derives from a man aged 25 to 40 in good health. The sample was blood.

CDR3 bases: TGTGCCAGCAGCTGGGACGCAACTAATGAAAAACTGTTTTTT. Translating it yields CASSWDATNEKLFF. V is TRBV7-9 and J is TRBJ1-4, with D possibly TRBD1 on 5 matching bases. Germline CDR1 is SEHNR and CDR2 is FQNEAQ (reference sequence). This CDR3 region has 14 residues. Trimming removed 4 bases from V and 0 bases from J, with 6 bases in between.